The 7 T cell receptor beta chains below were found in one sample sequenced in a study of regulatory T cells in long-lasting Graves disease. The time point denotes: newly diagnosed GD, antithyroid drugs for less than 3 months. There was RNA extracted from PBMCs, and the TCR library was made from it. Building of the TCR beta libraries involved iRepertoire HTBI primers and Arm-PCR of CDR3 regions. TCRdb reanalysed the multiplex PCR reads using MiXCR and keeps one entry per CDR3 protein. The sample contains around 480,000 distinct CDR3 sequences, 15% to 20% of which appear only once. The same sample was also used in a study of T cells in Graves' hyperthyroidism and ophthalmopathy.

This specimen consisted of peripheral blood mononuclear cells (PBMCs), obtained at new diagnosis, from a patient treated with antithyroid drugs. The receptors stem from a middle-aged man with Graves disease.

V usage is TRBV10-3 and J usage is TRBJ2-1, with TRBD2 identical over 9 bases. The V and J ends lost 4 bases and 8 bases, in that order; junction bases with no gene match: 9. The CDR3 has 15 amino acids. Germline V gene data show CDR1 as ENHRY and CDR2 as SYGVKD. In nucleotides, the CDR3 is TGTGCCATCAGTGGGCGGGAGGGGGTCGGCGATGAGCAGTTCTTC. It is translated as CAISGREGVGDEQFF.

The J gene is TRBJ2-1, the V gene TRBV27; TRBD2 aligns across 9 bases. Unmatched junction bases numbered 11, after V lost 2 bases and J lost 9 bases. CDR3 length equals 16 residues. CDR1 MNHEY and CDR2 SMNVEV come from the germline V gene (reference sequence). Here the CDR3 DNA reads TGTGCCAGCAGTTTAGCCCGGCGGGGGGGGGTGTCTGAGCAGTTCTTC. This codes for CASSLARRGGVSEQFF.

This clonotype has a count of ten or more. The chain employs TRBV5-1 and TRBJ2-1, with D possibly being TRBD1 (6 bases). CDR1 and CDR2 (germline): SGHRS, YFSETQ. This CDR3 spans 12 amino acids. The germline V and J ends were trimmed by 6 bases and 15 bases, with 19 bases remaining between them. The CDR3 region has the DNA TGCGCCAGCACCCCTTCGACAGGCCAGGGGTTCTTC. This encodes CASTPSTGQGFF.

The chain uses TRBV15 and TRBJ2-1; D not resolved. The germline V and J ends were trimmed by 6 bases and 2 bases, with 17 bases remaining between them. The CDR3 extends over 16 amino acids. Per the germline V gene, CDR1 is LNHNV and CDR2 is YYDKDF (reference sequence). The CDR3 region has the DNA TGTGCCACCAGACGAGTAGAGGCTAACCCCTACAATGAGCAGTTCTTC. Translating it yields CATRRVEANPYNEQFF.

This clonotype was detected ten times or more. The chain links TRBV5-1 to TRBJ2-5, with 9 bases matching TRBD2. V dropped 0 bases and J dropped 5; count of bases not matched to a gene: 5. Germline V gene data show CDR1 as SGHRS and CDR2 as YFSETQ. The CDR3 length is 15 residues. The CDR3: CASSLVASGTETQYF. CDR3 in DNA: TGCGCCAGCAGCTTGGTAGCTAGCGGGACGGAGACCCAGTACTTC.

The chain couples TRBV10-3 to TRBJ2-3, with D possibly called TRBD1 or TRBD2 (6 bases each). The CDR3 has 15 amino acids. Looked up from germline, CDR1 is ENHRY and CDR2 is SYGVKD. Between the trimmed V and J ends, which lost 6 bases and 3 bases, there was a span of 16 bases. CDR3 DNA sequence: TGTGCCATCAGCCGGGGACTCCAGGGGACAGATACGCAGTATTTT. Translated: CAISRGLQGTDTQYF.

The sample holds many counts of this clonotype. The CDR3 DNA sequence: TGTGCCAGCAGCTTAAACAACTATGGCTACACCTTC. Its translation is CASSLNNYGYTF. The gene calls are TRBV28 and TRBJ1-2, with D uncertain. Germline V gene sequence: CDR1 MDHEN, CDR2 SYDVKM. This CDR3 contains 12 residues. Trimming took 6 bases from V and 2 from J, leaving 7 bases between them.